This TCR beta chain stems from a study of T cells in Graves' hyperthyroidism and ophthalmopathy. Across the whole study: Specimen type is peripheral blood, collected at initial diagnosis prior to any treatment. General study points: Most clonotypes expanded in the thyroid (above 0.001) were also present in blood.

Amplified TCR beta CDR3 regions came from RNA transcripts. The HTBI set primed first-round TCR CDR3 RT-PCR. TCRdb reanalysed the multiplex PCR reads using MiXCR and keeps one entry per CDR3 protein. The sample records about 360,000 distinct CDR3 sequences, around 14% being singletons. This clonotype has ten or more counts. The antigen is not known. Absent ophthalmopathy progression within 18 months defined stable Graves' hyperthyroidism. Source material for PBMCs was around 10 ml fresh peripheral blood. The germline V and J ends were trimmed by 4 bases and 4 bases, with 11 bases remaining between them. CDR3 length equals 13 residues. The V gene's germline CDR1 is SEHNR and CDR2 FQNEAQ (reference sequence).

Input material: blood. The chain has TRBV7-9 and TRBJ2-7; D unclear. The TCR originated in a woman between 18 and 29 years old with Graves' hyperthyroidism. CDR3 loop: CASSSNPSYEQYF. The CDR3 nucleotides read TGTGCCAGCAGCTCGAACCCCTCTTACGAGCAGTACTTC.